The T cell receptor beta chain under discussion was sequenced for a study of blood T cells in healthy people across ages. Whole-study findings and limits: Compared with aged donors, long-lived donors showed fewer expanded clones, suggesting selection.

Next came a second PCR, run for about 6 to 11 cycles, which used a sample-barcoded 5' primer along with a J-beta primer mix. Each CDR3 protein is one row after TCRdb ran MiXCR on the 5' RACE reads. The data contain about a million distinct CDR3 sequences, approximately 49% of them seen just once; the ten biggest clones take up roughly 13%. About this clonotype itself: What it recognizes is unknown.

The sample taken for sequencing was blood. The clonotype originates from a man under 40 in good health.

CDR3 coding DNA: TGTGCCAGCAGCCAATCCACTAGCGGGGGGTACACCGGGGAGCTGTTTTTT. As protein: CASSQSTSGGYTGELFF. This chain joins TRBV4-2 and TRBJ2-2; the match to TRBD2 covers 12 bases. In germline, CDR1 is LGHNA, CDR2 YNFKEQ. J lost 3 bases, V lost 2 bases, and 4 bases had no gene match. The CDR3 length is 17 residues.